This entry concerns a single T cell receptor beta chain. Its target is unknown. This sample is drawn from a study of cytomegalovirus exposure and HLA in healthy donors. Notes on the study in general: Cytomegalovirus status was reportedly diagnosed by the classifier with high specificity and sensitivity.

The CDR3 is 16 amino acids. Trimming took off 4 bases at V and 1 base at J, with 16 bases between the two ends. The germline V gene has CDR1 SGHRS and CDR2 YFSETQ. A multiplex PCR was run with 60 Vbeta primers and 13 Jbeta primers. Assay: immunoSEQ multiplex PCR; the TCRdb copy retains only in-frame clones and omits some. This table holds 140,000 or so clones, around 90% found once. The sequence came from a woman between 35 and 50 years old in good health and CMV-seronegative. The chain has TRBV5-1 and TRBJ2-3, with a tentative D call TRBD2 (6 bases). The sequencing sample was made of PBMCs. The chain's CDR3 is CASSGAGAGGTDTQYF. Here the CDR3 DNA reads TGCGCCAGCAGCGGGGCTGGAGCGGGTGGCACAGATACGCAGTATTTT.